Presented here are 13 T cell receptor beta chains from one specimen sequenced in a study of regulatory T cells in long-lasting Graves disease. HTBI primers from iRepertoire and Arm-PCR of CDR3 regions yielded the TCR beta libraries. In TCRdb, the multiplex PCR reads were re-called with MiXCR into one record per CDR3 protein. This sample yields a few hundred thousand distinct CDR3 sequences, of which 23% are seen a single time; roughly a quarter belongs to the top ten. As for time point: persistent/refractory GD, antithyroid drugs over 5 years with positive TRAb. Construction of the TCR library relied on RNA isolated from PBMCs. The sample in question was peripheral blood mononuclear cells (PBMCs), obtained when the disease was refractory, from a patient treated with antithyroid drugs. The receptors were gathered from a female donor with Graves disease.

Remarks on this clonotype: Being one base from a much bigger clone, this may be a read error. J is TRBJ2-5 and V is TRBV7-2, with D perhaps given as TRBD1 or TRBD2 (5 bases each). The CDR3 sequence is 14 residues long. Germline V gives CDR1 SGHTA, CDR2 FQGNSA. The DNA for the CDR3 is TGTGCCAGCAGCTTGGGACGGCCACAAGAGTCCCAGTACTTC. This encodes CASSLGRPQESQYF.

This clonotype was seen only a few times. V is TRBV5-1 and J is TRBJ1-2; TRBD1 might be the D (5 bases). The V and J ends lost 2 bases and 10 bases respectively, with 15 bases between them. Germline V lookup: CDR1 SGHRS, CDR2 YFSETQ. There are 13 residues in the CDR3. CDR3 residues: CASSFPQSGDYTF. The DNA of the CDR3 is TGCGCCAGCAGCTTTCCGCAGTCGGGGGACTACACCTTC.

CDR3 nucleotides: TGTGCCAGCAGCTTAATAGGACAGGGCTATGGCTACACCTTC. It is translated as CASSLIGQGYGYTF. The V and J genes are TRBV7-9 and TRBJ1-2; 8 nucleotides line up with TRBD1. Germline lookup yields CDR1 SEHNR and CDR2 FQNEAQ (reference sequence). V lost 2 bases to trimming and J lost 4 bases; unmatched junction nucleotides: 3. The CDR3 contains 14 residues.

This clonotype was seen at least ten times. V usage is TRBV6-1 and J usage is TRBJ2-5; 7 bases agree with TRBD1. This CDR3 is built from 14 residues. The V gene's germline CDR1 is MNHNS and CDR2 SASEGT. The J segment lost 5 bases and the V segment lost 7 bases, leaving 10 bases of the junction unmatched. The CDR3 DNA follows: TGTGCCAGCAACACAGGGGCCCAGGGGGAGACCCAGTACTTC. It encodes CASNTGAQGETQYF.

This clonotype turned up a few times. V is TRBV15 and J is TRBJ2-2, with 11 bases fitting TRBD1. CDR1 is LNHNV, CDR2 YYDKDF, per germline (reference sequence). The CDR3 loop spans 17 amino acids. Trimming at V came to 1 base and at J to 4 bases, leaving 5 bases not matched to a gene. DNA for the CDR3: TGTGCCACCAGCAGAGTCGTAGGGACAGGGGGCACCGGGGAGCTGTTTTTT. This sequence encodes CATSRVVGTGGTGELFF. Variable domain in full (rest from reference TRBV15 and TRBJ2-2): DAMVIQNPRYQVTQFGKPVTLSCSQTLNHNVMYWYQQKSSQAPKLLFHYYDKDFNNEADTPDNFQSRRPNTSFCFLDIRSPGLGDTAMYLCATSRVVGTGGTGELFFGEGSRLTVL.

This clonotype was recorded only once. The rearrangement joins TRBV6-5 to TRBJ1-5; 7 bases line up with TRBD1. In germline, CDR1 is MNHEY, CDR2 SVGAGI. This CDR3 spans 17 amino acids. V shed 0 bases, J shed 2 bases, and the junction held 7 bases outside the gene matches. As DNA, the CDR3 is TGTGCCAGCAGTTACTCGTCAGGGGGAGTAGGCAATCAGCCCCAGCATTTT. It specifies CASSYSSGGVGNQPQHF.

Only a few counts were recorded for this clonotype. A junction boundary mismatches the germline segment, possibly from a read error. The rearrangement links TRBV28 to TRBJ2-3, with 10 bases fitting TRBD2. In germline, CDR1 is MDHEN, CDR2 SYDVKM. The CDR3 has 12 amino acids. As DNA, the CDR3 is TGTGCCAGCAGTTCTCGACTAGCGGGTTTCCCTTTT. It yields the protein CASSSRLAGFPF.

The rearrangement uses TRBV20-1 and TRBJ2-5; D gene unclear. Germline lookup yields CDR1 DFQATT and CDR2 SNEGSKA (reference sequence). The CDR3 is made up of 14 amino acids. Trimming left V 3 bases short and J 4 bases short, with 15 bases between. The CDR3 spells CSASLPDIGETQYF. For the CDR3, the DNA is TGCAGTGCTAGTCTCCCGGATATCGGAGAGACCCAGTACTTC.

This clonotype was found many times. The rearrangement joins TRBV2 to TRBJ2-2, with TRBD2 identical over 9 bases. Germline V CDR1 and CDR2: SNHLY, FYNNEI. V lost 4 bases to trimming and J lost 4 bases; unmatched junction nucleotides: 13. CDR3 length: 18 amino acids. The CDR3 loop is CASSGLAASGLGTGELFF. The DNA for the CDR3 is TGTGCCAGCAGTGGACTAGCGGCGAGCGGGTTGGGCACCGGGGAGCTGTTTTTT.

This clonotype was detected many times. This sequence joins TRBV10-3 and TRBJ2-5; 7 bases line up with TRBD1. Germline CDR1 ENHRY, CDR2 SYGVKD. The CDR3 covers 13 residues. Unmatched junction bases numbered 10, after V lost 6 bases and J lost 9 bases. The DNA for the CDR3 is TGTGCCATCAGGGCCGACAGGGTCAGTCCCCAGTACTTC. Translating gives CAIRADRVSPQYF.

The CDR3 bases are TGTGCCATCAGGGGTGTGAACACTGAAGCTTTCTTT. The encoded protein is CAIRGVNTEAFF. The rearrangement links TRBV10-3 to TRBJ1-1; D gene unclear. Trimming took off 6 bases at V and 0 bases at J, with 5 bases between the two ends. Germline CDR1 reads ENHRY; CDR2 reads SYGVKD. This CDR3 region has 12 residues.

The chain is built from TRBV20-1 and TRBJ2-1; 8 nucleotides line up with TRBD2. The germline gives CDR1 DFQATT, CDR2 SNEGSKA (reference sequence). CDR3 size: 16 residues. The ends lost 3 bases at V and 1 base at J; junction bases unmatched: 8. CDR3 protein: CSARGLGGRSYNEQFF. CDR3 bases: TGCAGTGCTAGGGGACTTGGCGGGAGGTCCTACAATGAGCAGTTCTTC.

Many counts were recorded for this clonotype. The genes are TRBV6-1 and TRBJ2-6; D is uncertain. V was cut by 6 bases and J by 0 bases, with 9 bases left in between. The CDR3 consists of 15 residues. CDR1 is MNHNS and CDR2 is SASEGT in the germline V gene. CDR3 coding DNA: TGTGCCAGCAGGCGATCTCTCTCTGGGGCCAACGTCCTGACTTTC. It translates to CASRRSLSGANVLTF.